Following are 4 T cell receptor beta chains from one sample sequenced in a study of CD8+ T cells in alopecia areata. Treatment given: oral pan-JAK inhibitor, 5-10 mg twice daily. Sequencing relied on a cDNA template that was reverse transcribed from extracted RNA. Only in-frame clones appear in the TCRdb table, and some are missing; sequencing was by immunoSEQ multiplex PCR. The sample consists of a few hundred thousand clones, under 75% of them appearing once. The material was CD4+ T cells sorted from blood, obtained at week 4, from a patient treated with tofacitinib. The receptor set was obtained from a human donor with alopecia areata.

The V and J genes are TRBV29-1 and TRBJ1-2, with 8 positions matching TRBD1. The CDR3 covers 12 residues. J was trimmed by 4 bases and V by 6 bases; bases with no gene match: 4. Germline lookup yields CDR1 SQVTM and CDR2 ANQGSEA. This CDR3 is CSVGQGSYGYTF. CDR3 DNA sequence: TGCAGCGTAGGACAGGGCTCCTATGGCTACACCTTC. The whole variable domain, filled in from reference TRBV29-1 and TRBJ1-2, reads SAVISQKPSRDICQRGTSLTIQCQVDSQVTMMFWYRQQPGQSLTLIATANQGSEATYESGFVIDKFPISRPNLTFSTLTVSNMSPEDSSIYLCSVGQGSYGYTFGSGTRLTVV.

The chain links TRBV14 to TRBJ2-5; 7 bases fit TRBD2. CDR1 SGHDN and CDR2 FVKESK come from the germline V gene. The CDR3 is made up of 12 amino acids. The V and J ends lost 1 base and 12 bases, in that order; junction bases with no gene match: 5. The CDR3 reads CASSQVGDYKYF. Here the CDR3 DNA reads TGTGCCAGCAGCCAAGTTGGGGACTATAAGTACTTC. Looking up the rest from reference TRBV14 and TRBJ2-5 gives the full variable domain: EAGVTQFPSHSVIEKGQTVTLRCDPISGHDNLYWYRRVMGKEIKFLLHFVKESKQDESGMPNNRFLAERTGGTYSTLKVQPAELEDSGVYFCASSQVGDYKYFGPGTRLLVL.

The chain carries TRBV14 and TRBJ2-1; 8 bases agree with TRBD2. V gave up 1 base and J gave up 0 bases; unmatched junction bases: 5. The CDR3 extends over 17 amino acids. Germline-derived CDR1 and CDR2 are SGHDN and FVKESK. CDR3 in amino acids: CASSQAGGRSSYNEQFF. As DNA, the CDR3 is TGTGCCAGCAGCCAAGCGGGGGGGAGGAGCTCCTACAATGAGCAGTTCTTC.

The rearrangement joins TRBV29-1 to TRBJ2-5, with TRBD1 as a possible D gene (5 bases). CDR3 length: 13 residues. Between the trimmed V and J ends, which lost 1 base and 10 bases, there was a span of 16 bases. Germline values: CDR1 SQVTM, CDR2 ANQGSEA. CDR3 sequence: CSVEAPPGSGQYF. In nucleotides, the CDR3 is TGCAGCGTTGAAGCCCCCCCAGGGTCTGGCCAGTACTTC.